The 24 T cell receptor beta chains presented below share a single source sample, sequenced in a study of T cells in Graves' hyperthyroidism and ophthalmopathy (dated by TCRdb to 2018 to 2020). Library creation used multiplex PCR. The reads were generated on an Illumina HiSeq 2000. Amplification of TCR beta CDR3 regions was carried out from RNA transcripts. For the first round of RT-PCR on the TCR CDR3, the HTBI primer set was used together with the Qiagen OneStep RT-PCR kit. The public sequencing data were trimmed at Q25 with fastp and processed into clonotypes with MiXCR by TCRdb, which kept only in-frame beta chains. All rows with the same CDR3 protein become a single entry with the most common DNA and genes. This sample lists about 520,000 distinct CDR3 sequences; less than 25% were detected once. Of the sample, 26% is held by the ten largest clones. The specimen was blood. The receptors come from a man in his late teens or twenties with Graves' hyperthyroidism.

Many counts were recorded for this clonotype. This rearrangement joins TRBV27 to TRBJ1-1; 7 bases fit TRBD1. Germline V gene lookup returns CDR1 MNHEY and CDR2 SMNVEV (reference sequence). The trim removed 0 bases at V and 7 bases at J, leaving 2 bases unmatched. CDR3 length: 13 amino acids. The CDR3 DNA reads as TGTGCCAGCAGTTTATCGGGACAGAATGAAGCTTTCTTT. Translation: CASSLSGQNEAFF.

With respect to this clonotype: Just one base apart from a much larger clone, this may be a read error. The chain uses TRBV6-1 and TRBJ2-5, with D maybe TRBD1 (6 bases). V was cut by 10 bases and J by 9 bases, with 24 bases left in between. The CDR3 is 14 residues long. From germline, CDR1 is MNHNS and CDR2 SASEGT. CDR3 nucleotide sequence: TGTGCCATCAGCCAAGGACAGCCGGGTGGAGCCCAGTACTTC. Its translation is CAISQGQPGGAQYF.

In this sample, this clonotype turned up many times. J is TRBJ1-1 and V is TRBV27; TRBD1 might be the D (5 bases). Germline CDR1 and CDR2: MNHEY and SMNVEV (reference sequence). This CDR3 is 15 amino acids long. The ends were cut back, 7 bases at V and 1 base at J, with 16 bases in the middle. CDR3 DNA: TGTGCCAGCACTAAAGACAGTTTTACGAACACTGAAGCTTTCTTT. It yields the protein CASTKDSFTNTEAFF.

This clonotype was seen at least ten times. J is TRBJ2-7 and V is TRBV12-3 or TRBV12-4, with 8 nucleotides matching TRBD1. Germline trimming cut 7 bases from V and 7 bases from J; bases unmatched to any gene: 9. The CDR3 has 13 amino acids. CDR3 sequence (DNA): TGTGCCAGCAAAGACAGGGGCGGACTGGAGCAGTACTTC. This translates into CASKDRGGLEQYF.

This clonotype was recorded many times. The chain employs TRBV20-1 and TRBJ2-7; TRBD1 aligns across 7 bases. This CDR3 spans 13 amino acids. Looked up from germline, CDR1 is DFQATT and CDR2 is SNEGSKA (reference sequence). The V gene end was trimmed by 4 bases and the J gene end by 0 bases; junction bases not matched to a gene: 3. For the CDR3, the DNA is TGCAGTGCTAACAGGGACAGCTCCTACGAGCAGTACTTC. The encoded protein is CSANRDSSYEQYF.

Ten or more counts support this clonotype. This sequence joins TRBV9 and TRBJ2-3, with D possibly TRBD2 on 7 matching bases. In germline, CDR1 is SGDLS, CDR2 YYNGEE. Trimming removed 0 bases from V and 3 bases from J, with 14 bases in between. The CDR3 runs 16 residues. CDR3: CASSVGGGGWTDTQYF. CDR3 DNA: TGTGCCAGCAGCGTAGGAGGGGGAGGGTGGACAGATACGCAGTATTTT.

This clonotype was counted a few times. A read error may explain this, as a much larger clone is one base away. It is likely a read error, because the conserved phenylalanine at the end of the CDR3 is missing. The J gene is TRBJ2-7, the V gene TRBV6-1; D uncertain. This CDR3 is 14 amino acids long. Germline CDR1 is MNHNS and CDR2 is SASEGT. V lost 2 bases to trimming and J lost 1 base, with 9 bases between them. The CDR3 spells CASSERAASYEQYS. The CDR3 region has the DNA TGTGCCAGCAGTGAACGGGCGGCTTCCTACGAGCAGTACTCC.

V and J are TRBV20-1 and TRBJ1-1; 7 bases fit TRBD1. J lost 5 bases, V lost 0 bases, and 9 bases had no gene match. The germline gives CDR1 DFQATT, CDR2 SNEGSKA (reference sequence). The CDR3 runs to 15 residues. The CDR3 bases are TGCAGTGCTAGAGATGCTGGGCAGGGGGTAACTGAAGCTTTCTTT. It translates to CSARDAGQGVTEAFF.

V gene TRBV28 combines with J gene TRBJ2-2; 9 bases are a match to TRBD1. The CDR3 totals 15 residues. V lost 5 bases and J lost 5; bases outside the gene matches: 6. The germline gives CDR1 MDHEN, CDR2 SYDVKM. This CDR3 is CASSQRDRVTGELFF. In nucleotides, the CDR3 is TGTGCCAGCAGTCAGAGGGACAGGGTAACCGGGGAGCTGTTTTTT. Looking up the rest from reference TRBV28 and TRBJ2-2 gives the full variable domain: DVKVTQSSRYLVKRTGEKVFLECVQDMDHENMFWYRQDPGLGLRLIYFSYDVKMKEKGDIPEGYSVSREKKERFSLILESASTNQTSMYLCASSQRDRVTGELFFGEGSRLTVL.

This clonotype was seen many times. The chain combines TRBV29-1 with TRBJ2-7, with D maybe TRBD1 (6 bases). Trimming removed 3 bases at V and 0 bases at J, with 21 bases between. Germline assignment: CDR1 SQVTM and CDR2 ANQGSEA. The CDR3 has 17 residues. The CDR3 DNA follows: TGCAGCGTTGATTCAGGTGGAGTGGCAGGGGACTCCTACGAGCAGTACTTC. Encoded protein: CSVDSGGVAGDSYEQYF.

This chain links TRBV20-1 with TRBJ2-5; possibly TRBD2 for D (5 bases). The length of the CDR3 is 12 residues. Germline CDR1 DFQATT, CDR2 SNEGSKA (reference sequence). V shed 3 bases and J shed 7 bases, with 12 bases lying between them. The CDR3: CSASGVLATQYF. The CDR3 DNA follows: TGCAGTGCTAGTGGGGTGCTAGCGACCCAGTACTTC.

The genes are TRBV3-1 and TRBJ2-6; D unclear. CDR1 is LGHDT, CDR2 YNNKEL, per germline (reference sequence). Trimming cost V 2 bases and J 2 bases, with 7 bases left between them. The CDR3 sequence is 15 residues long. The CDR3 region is CASSQRGTGANVLTF. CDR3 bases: TGTGCCAGCAGCCAAAGAGGCACTGGGGCCAACGTCCTGACTTTC.

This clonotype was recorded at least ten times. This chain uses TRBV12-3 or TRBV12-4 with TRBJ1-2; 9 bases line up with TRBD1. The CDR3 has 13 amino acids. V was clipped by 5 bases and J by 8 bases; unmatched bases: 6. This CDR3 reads CASSPGQGPGYTF. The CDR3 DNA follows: TGTGCCAGCAGTCCGGGACAGGGTCCCGGCTACACCTTC.

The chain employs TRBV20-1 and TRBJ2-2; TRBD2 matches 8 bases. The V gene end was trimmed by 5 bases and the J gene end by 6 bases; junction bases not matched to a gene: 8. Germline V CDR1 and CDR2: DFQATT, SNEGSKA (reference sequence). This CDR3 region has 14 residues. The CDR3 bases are TGCAGTGCTCCCCGGGAGGGGCTATCCGGGGAGCTGTTTTTT. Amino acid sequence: CSAPREGLSGELFF.

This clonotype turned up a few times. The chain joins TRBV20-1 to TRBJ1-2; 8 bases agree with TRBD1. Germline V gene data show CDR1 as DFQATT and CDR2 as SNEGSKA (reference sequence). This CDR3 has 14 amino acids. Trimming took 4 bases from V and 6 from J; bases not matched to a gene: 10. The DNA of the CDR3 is TGCAGTGCTATAAGGCAGGGGGCGGCGGATGGCTACACCTTC. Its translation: CSAIRQGAADGYTF.

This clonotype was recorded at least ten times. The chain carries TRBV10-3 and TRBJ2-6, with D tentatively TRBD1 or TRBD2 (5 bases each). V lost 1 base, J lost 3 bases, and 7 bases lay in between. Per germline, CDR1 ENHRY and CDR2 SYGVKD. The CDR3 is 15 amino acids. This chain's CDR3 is CAISEWGNGANVLTF. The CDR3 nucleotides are TGTGCCATCAGTGAGTGGGGGAATGGGGCCAACGTCCTGACTTTC.

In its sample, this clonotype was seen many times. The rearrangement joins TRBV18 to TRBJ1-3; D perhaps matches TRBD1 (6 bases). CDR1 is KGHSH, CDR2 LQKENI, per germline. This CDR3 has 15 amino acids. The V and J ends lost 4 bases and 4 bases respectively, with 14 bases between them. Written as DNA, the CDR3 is TGTGCCAGCTCACGTCTACAGGGAAAAGGAAACACCATATATTTT. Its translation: CASSRLQGKGNTIYF. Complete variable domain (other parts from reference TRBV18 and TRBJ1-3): NAGVMQNPRHLVRRRGQEARLRCSPMKGHSHVYWYRQLPEEGLKFMVYLQKENIIDESGMPKERFSAEFPKEGPSILRIQQVVRGDSAAYFCASSRLQGKGNTIYFGEGSWLTVV.

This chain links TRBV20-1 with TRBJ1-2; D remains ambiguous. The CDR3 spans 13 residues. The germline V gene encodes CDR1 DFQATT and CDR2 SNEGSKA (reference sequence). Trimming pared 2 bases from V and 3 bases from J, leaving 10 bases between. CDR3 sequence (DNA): TGCAGTGCTAGATGGGTAGAAGACTATGGCTACACCTTC. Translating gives CSARWVEDYGYTF.

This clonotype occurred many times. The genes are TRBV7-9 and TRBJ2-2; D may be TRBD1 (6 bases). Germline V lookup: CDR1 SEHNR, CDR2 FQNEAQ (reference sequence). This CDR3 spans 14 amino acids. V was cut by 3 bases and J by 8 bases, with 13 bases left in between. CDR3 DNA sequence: TGTGCCAGCAGCTTTGACAGGTCTACAGGGGAGCTGTTTTTT. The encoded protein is CASSFDRSTGELFF. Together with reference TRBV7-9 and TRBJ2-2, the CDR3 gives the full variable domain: DTGVSQNPRHKITKRGQNVTFRCDPISEHNRLYWYRQTLGQGPEFLTYFQNEAQLEKSRLLSDRFSAERPKGSFSTLEIQRTEQGDSAMYLCASSFDRSTGELFFGEGSRLTVL.

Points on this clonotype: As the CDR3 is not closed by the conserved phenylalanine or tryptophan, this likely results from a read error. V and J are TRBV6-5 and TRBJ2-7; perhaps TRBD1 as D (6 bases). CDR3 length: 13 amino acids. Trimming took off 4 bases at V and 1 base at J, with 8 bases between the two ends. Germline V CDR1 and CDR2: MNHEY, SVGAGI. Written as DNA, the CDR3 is TGTGCCAGCAGTTTGGACAGATCCTACGAGCAGTACTAC. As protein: CASSLDRSYEQYY.

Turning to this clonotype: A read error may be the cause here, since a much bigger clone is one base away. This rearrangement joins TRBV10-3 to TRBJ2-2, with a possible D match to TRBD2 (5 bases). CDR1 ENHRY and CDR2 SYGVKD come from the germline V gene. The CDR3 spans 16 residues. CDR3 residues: CAISESKILNTGEPFF. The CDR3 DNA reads TGTGCCATCAGTGAGTCGAAGATTCTGAACACCGGGGAGCCGTTTTTT.

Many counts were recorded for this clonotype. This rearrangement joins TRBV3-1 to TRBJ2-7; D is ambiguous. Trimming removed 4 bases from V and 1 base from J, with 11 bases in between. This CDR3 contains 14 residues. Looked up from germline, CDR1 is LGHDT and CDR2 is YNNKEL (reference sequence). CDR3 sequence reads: CASSLRGFSYEQYF. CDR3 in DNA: TGTGCCAGCAGCCTACGTGGTTTTTCCTACGAGCAGTACTTC.

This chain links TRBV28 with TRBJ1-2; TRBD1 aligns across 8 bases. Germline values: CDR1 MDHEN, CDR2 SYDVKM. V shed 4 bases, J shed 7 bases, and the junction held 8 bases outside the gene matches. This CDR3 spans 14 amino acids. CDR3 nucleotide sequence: TGTGCCAGCAGTTCCTTTGACAGGGGCGGTGGCTACACCTTC. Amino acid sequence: CASSSFDRGGGYTF.

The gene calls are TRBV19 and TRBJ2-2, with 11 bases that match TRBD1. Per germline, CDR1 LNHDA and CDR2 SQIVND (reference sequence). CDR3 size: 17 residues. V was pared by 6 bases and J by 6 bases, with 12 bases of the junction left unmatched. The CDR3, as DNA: TGTGCCAGTAGCCCCCACCCCGGACAGGGGGCCGCCGGGGAGCTGTTTTTT. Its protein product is CASSPHPGQGAAGELFF.